This passage covers 10 T cell receptor beta chains from one sample sequenced in a study of T cells in Graves' hyperthyroidism and ophthalmopathy. RNA transcripts provided the source from which TCR beta CDR3 regions were amplified. HTBI primers were the set used in a first-round RT-PCR of the TCR CDR3. MiXCR, applied by TCRdb to the multiplex PCR reads, yields one record per CDR3 protein. The table has around 800,000 distinct CDR3 sequences, more than 30% seen once. Material: blood. These receptors all stem from a man between 18 and 29 years old with Graves' hyperthyroidism.

This clonotype was observed a handful of times. The V gene is TRBV4-3, the J gene TRBJ2-7; D possibly corresponds to TRBD2 (5 bases). Trimming pared 4 bases from V and 0 bases from J, leaving 13 bases between. The CDR3 runs to 15 residues. Germline CDR1 is LGHNA and CDR2 is YSLEER. For the CDR3, the DNA is TGCGCCAGCAGCCCAAGCGGCCGAAGCTCCTACGAGCAGTACTTC. Amino acids: CASSPSGRSSYEQYF.

The V gene is TRBV10-2, the J gene TRBJ1-2; D is undetermined. V lost 10 bases, J lost 0 bases, and 9 bases lay in between. The CDR3 consists of 12 residues. The germline V gene has CDR1 WSHSY and CDR2 SAAADI. CDR3 loop: CATRAANYGYTF. Here the CDR3 DNA reads TGCGCCACCCGGGCTGCTAACTATGGCTACACCTTC.

The genes are TRBV5-1 and TRBJ1-1; possible D gene TRBD1, 6 bases. V was pared by 4 bases and J by 5 bases, with 12 bases between. The CDR3 extends over 13 amino acids. Germline lookup yields CDR1 SGHRS and CDR2 YFSETQ. CDR3 in DNA: TGCGCCAGCAGCGTCGACAGGTGGACTGAAGCTTTCTTT. It specifies CASSVDRWTEAFF.

Worth noting for this clonotype: A read error may account for a junction end that differs from germline. This chain uses TRBV11-2 with TRBJ2-7; 8 bases match TRBD2. The germline V gene encodes CDR1 SGHAT and CDR2 FQNNGV. This CDR3 comprises 17 residues. The CDR3 DNA reads as TGCGCCAGCAGCCAAGAGACCGCGGGAGGACCTTCCTACGAGCAGTACTTC. Translated: CASSQETAGGPSYEQYF.

This clonotype was detected ten times or more. The V gene is TRBV15, the J gene TRBJ2-2; D may be TRBD2 (6 bases). The V end was cut by 3 bases, the J end by 5 bases, with 13 bases between. The germline gives CDR1 LNHNV, CDR2 YYDKDF (reference sequence). This CDR3 has 15 amino acids. The CDR3: CATSSRLGGTGELFF. The CDR3 bases are TGTGCCACCAGCAGTAGACTAGGCGGGACCGGGGAGCTGTTTTTT.

As to this clonotype: Being one base from a much bigger clone, this may be a read error. The CDR3 carries no conserved terminal phenylalanine or tryptophan, so it likely arises from a read error. This chain links TRBV20-1 with TRBJ2-5, with unresolved D. V lost 6 bases and J lost 4, with 9 bases in between. CDR1 and CDR2 from the germline V gene are DFQATT and SNEGSKA (reference sequence). This CDR3 is 11 amino acids long. The CDR3 loop is CSAQILETQYS. The CDR3 bases are TGCAGTGCCCAAATCCTAGAGACCCAGTACTCC.

The gene calls are TRBV20-1 and TRBJ2-7, with D hard to call. V was pared by 5 bases and J by 3 bases, with 11 bases between. Germline V CDR1 and CDR2: DFQATT, SNEGSKA (reference sequence). This CDR3 is built from 12 residues. The CDR3 loop reads CSAAHRHYEQYF. In DNA form, the CDR3 reads TGCAGTGCTGCACATCGGCACTACGAGCAGTACTTC.

This clonotype was counted ten times or more. The CDR3 here is CASSETGDSAFF. The CDR3 nucleotides are TGTGCCAGCAGCGAGACAGGGGATTCAGCTTTCTTT. This chain connects TRBV2 to TRBJ1-1; 8 bases match TRBD1. V dropped 6 bases and J dropped 10; count of bases not matched to a gene: 7. CDR3 size: 12 residues. From germline, CDR1 is SNHLY and CDR2 FYNNEI. The whole variable domain, filled in from reference TRBV2 and TRBJ1-1, reads EPEVTQTPSHQVTQMGQEVILRCVPISNHLYFYWYRQILGQKVEFLVSFYNNEISEKSEIFDDQFSVERPDGSNFTLKIRSTKLEDSAMYFCASSETGDSAFFGQGTRLTVV.

This clonotype was observed a few times. This chain joins TRBV7-3 and TRBJ2-5, with 11 bases lining up with TRBD2. The trim removed 5 bases at V and 5 bases at J, leaving 4 bases unmatched. CDR3 length: 14 amino acids. CDR1 and CDR2 (germline): SGHTA, FQGTGA. The CDR3 loop reads CASSKTSGEETQYF. DNA of the CDR3: TGTGCCAGCAGCAAGACTAGCGGGGAGGAGACCCAGTACTTC.

Worth noting for this clonotype: A much more abundant neighbour one base away suggests this may be a read error. The chain employs TRBV25-1 and TRBJ2-7; a possible D gene is TRBD1 (6 bases). CDR1 is MGHDK, CDR2 SYGVNS, per germline. CDR3 length: 15 amino acids. Trimming left V 5 bases short and J 4 bases short, with 18 bases between. The CDR3 reads CASSTHTGISYEQYF. The CDR3 coding sequence is TGTGCCAGCAGTACCCATACAGGGATTTCTTACGAGCAGTACTTC.